These T cell receptor beta chains were read from a single sample in a study of yellow fever vaccine responses in identical twins. TCRdb reanalysed the RT-PCR reads using MiXCR and keeps one entry per CDR3 protein. The sample has roughly 18,000 distinct CDR3 sequences, roughly 60% seen once. The input for sequencing was T cells from blood (PBMCs), unsorted or a sorted subset (not recorded which), taken before or after yellow fever vaccination (not recorded which). The origin of the receptors is a woman between 18 and 30 years old who received the yellow fever vaccine. Both conserved end residues are part of each CDR3. A D gene is named only where the DNA matches it firmly. The size of a clone is reported for some rows only, either as once, few or many, or as a class for expanded clones.

TRBV11-1,-,TRBJ1-2,once,CASSSGTLDYGYTF,TGTGCCAGCAGCTCCGGGACACTTGATTATGGCTACACCTTC
TRBV4-1,TRBD2,TRBJ2-1,-,CASSQTLAGGLNEQFF,TGCGCCAGCAGCCAGACCCTGGCGGGAGGGCTCAATGAGCAGTTCTTC
TRBV6-1,TRBD2,TRBJ2-1,few,CASTSTSGRLREQFF,TGTGCCAGCACCTCGACTAGCGGGAGACTTCGGGAGCAGTTCTTC
TRBV5-1,TRBD1,TRBJ2-5,-,CASSLAFGDRAWEETQYF,TGCGCCAGCAGCTTGGCGTTCGGAGACAGGGCGTGGGAAGAGACCCAGTACTTC
TRBV12-3/TRBV12-4,-,TRBJ1-5,medium-sized,CASSRDSNQPQHF,TGTGCCAGCAGTCGGGACAGCAATCAGCCCCAGCATTTT
TRBV18,-,TRBJ2-7,-,CASSPQAGEQYF,TGTGCCAGCTCACCACAGGCAGGCGAGCAGTACTTC
TRBV11-2,-,TRBJ1-1,few,CASSRAVVAFF,TGTGCCAGCAGCCGAGCCGTCGTAGCTTTCTTT
TRBV10-1,TRBD2,TRBJ2-7,-,CASSESRASGSLNNEQYF,TGCGCCAGCAGTGAGTCCAGGGCTAGCGGGAGCCTCAACAACGAGCAGTACTTC
TRBV18,-,TRBJ1-1,-,CASSPVWGSTEAFF,TGTGCCAGCTCACCTGTCTGGGGGAGCACTGAAGCTTTCTTT
TRBV4-2,-,TRBJ1-1,-,CASSREEGVTEAFF,TGTGCCAGCAGCCGTGAGGAGGGGGTCACTGAAGCTTTCTTT
TRBV12-3/TRBV12-4,-,TRBJ2-1,-,CASTSLRNEQFF,TGTGCCAGCACCTCGCTGAGGAATGAGCAGTTCTTC
TRBV5-1,-,TRBJ1-2,-,CASSLGQSPDGYTF,TGCGCCAGCAGCTTGGGACAATCCCCCGACGGCTACACCTTC
TRBV14,-,TRBJ2-6,-,CASSQQHSGANVLTF,TGTGCCAGCAGCCAACAACACTCTGGGGCCAACGTCCTGACTTTC
TRBV6-1,TRBD2,TRBJ2-3,once,CASSIYGRTDTQYF,TGTGCCAGCAGTATCTACGGGAGGACAGATACGCAGTATTTT
TRBV18,TRBD1,TRBJ2-7,-,CASSPGQGTYEQYF,TGTGCCAGCTCACCGGGACAGGGTACCTACGAGCAGTACTTC
TRBV5-1,TRBD1,TRBJ1-1,few,CASSFTGEGTEAFF,TGCGCCAGCAGCTTCACAGGGGAGGGCACTGAAGCTTTCTTT
TRBV28,TRBD2,TRBJ2-2,few,CASSAGTRDTGELFF,TGTGCCAGCAGTGCCGGGACTAGGGATACCGGGGAGCTGTTTTTT
TRBV18,-,TRBJ2-1,-,CASSPPSARGGHNEQFF,TGTGCCAGCTCACCACCTTCGGCTAGGGGGGGCCACAATGAGCAGTTCTTC
TRBV14,TRBD2,TRBJ2-1,-,CASSPLQAGVVFNEQFF,TGTGCCAGCAGCCCTTTGCAAGCGGGAGTCGTTTTCAATGAGCAGTTCTTC
TRBV3-1,-,TRBJ2-4,few,CASSQVGNIQYF,TGTGCCAGCAGCCAAGTGGGAAACATTCAGTACTTC
TRBV18,-,TRBJ1-1,few,CASSPPDKPQGNTEAFF,TGTGCCAGCTCACCACCAGACAAACCCCAGGGGAACACTGAAGCTTTCTTT
TRBV29-1,-,TRBJ2-7,-,CSVDEGPPYEQYF,TGCAGCGTTGACGAGGGGCCCCCCTACGAGCAGTACTTC
TRBV5-1,TRBD1,TRBJ2-3,-,CASGIRDRASDTQYF,TGCGCCAGCGGAATCCGGGACAGGGCCTCAGATACGCAGTATTTT
TRBV12-3/TRBV12-4,-,TRBJ2-2,-,CATTLSRGLVNTGELFF,TGTGCCACCACTCTGTCAAGGGGACTGGTTAACACCGGGGAGCTGTTTTTT
TRBV20-1,-,TRBJ2-1,few,CSGTHWNEQFF,TGCAGCGGGACCCACTGGAATGAGCAGTTCTTC
TRBV20-1,-,TRBJ2-2,-,CSAHRRPGELFF,TGCAGTGCTCACCGTCGGCCCGGGGAGCTGTTTTTT
TRBV18,-,TRBJ2-5,few,CASSPGGGGETQYF,TGTGCCAGCTCACCTGGGGGAGGCGGAGAGACCCAGTACTTC
TRBV29-1,-,TRBJ1-1,-,CSAYQNTEAFF,TGCAGCGCCTATCAGAACACTGAAGCTTTCTTT
TRBV9,-,TRBJ1-2,few,CASSVGAGLANYGYTF,TGTGCCAGCAGCGTAGGGGCAGGGCTAGCTAACTATGGCTACACCTTC
TRBV20-1,-,TRBJ2-1,-,CSTIEGFEQFF,TGCAGTACCATCGAGGGATTTGAGCAGTTCTTC
TRBV29-1,-,TRBJ2-2,-,CSVCQNTGELFF,TGCAGCGTTTGCCAGAACACCGGGGAGCTGTTTTTT
TRBV29-1,TRBD1,TRBJ1-2,-,CSAYGTRDSHNYGYTF,TGCAGCGCCTACGGAACCCGGGACAGCCATAACTATGGCTACACCTTC
TRBV7-3,TRBD2,TRBJ2-5,-,CASSSGLGGQETQYF,TGTGCCAGCAGCTCTGGACTAGGAGGGCAAGAGACCCAGTACTTC
TRBV13,-,TRBJ2-5,-,CASRRLEETQYF,TGTGCCAGCAGGCGGTTGGAAGAGACCCAGTACTTC
TRBV19,TRBD1,TRBJ1-3,-,CASSLGQGNSGNTIYF,TGTGCCAGTAGTCTTGGACAGGGGAACTCTGGAAACACCATATATTTT
TRBV29-1,-,TRBJ2-5,-,CSVDFGYQETQYF,TGCAGCGTTGATTTTGGGTACCAAGAGACCCAGTACTTC
TRBV24-1,-,TRBJ2-1,few,CATSDREQDYNEQFF,TGTGCCACCAGTGACCGGGAGCAGGATTACAATGAGCAGTTCTTC
TRBV6-5,TRBD1,TRBJ1-1,-,CASSSGQEAFF,TGTGCCAGCAGTTCGGGACAGGAGGCTTTCTTT
TRBV3-1,-,TRBJ2-3,-,CASSQAFVLDTQYF,TGTGCCAGCAGCCAAGCGTTCGTACTCGATACGCAGTATTTT
TRBV11-1,-,TRBJ2-1,-,CASSRALGDRNEQFF,TGTGCCAGCAGCCGGGCCCTCGGGGATAGAAATGAGCAGTTCTTC
TRBV5-5,-,TRBJ2-2,-,CASSVLHGNTGELFF,TGTGCCAGCAGCGTCCTCCACGGGAACACCGGGGAGCTGTTTTTT
TRBV19,-,TRBJ2-1,-,CASSILGQGPPFF,TGTGCCAGTAGTATACTCGGTCAGGGTCCCCCGTTCTTC
TRBV10-3,TRBD1,TRBJ1-1,-,CAISEQGAGTEAFF,TGTGCCATCAGTGAACAGGGGGCAGGAACTGAAGCTTTCTTT
TRBV28,-,TRBJ1-5,-,CASSLVQSNQPQHF,TGTGCCAGCAGTTTGGTTCAGAGCAATCAGCCCCAGCATTTT
TRBV5-6,TRBD2,TRBJ2-2,-,CASSPPVGGAGELFF,TGTGCCAGCAGCCCACCTGTGGGGGGGGCCGGGGAGCTGTTTTTT
TRBV5-1,-,TRBJ1-5,once,CASSLGAASSNQPQHF,TGCGCCAGCAGCTTGGGGGCAGCTAGTAGCAATCAGCCCCAGCATTTT
TRBV18,TRBD1,TRBJ2-7,once,CASSPQAGTVSYEQYF,TGTGCCAGCTCACCACAAGCCGGGACAGTTTCCTACGAGCAGTACTTC
TRBV11-2,TRBD2,TRBJ2-1,-,CASSRRTSVEYNEQFF,TGTGCCAGCAGCAGAAGGACTAGCGTAGAATACAATGAGCAGTTCTTC
TRBV5-4,-,TRBJ1-1,few,CASSWTTGVPEAFF,TGTGCCAGCAGCTGGACGACAGGCGTCCCTGAAGCTTTCTTT
TRBV2,TRBD1,TRBJ2-1,-,CASRKPGQINNEQFF,TGTGCCAGCAGAAAACCGGGACAGATAAACAATGAGCAGTTCTTC
TRBV11-2,TRBD1,TRBJ2-1,-,CASSPYGTASSYNEQFF,TGTGCCAGCAGCCCTTACGGGACAGCCAGCTCCTACAATGAGCAGTTCTTC
TRBV6-2/TRBV6-3,-,TRBJ1-5,few,CASRPGHYSNQPQHF,TGTGCCAGCAGACCCGGACATTATAGCAATCAGCCCCAGCATTTT
TRBV14,-,TRBJ1-1,-,CASSVQGRSSEAFF,TGTGCCAGCAGCGTTCAGGGGAGGTCTTCCGAAGCTTTCTTT
TRBV6-1,-,TRBJ2-3,-,CASKRETDTQYF,TGTGCCAGCAAACGGGAAACAGATACGCAGTATTTT
TRBV18,-,TRBJ1-5,few,CASSPTGNQPQHF,TGTGCCAGCTCACCAACGGGCAATCAGCCCCAGCATTTT
TRBV7-6,TRBD1,TRBJ2-1,-,CASSPGQGRNNEQFF,TGTGCCAGCAGCCCGGGACAGGGGCGCAACAATGAGCAGTTCTTC
TRBV20-1,TRBD2,TRBJ2-7,few,CSAPASGSHEQYF,TGCAGTGCTCCCGCGAGCGGGAGCCACGAGCAGTACTTC
TRBV9,-,TRBJ2-2,-,CASSAQIGLSIPGELFF,TGTGCCAGCAGCGCGCAAATAGGGTTGTCTATCCCCGGGGAGCTGTTTTTT
TRBV20-1,-,TRBJ2-1,few,CSASRLVFNEQFF,TGCAGTGCTAGTAGGCTAGTTTTCAATGAGCAGTTCTTC
TRBV11-1,-,TRBJ1-1,-,CASSLRENTEAFF,TGTGCCAGCAGCTTAAGGGAGAACACTGAAGCTTTCTTT